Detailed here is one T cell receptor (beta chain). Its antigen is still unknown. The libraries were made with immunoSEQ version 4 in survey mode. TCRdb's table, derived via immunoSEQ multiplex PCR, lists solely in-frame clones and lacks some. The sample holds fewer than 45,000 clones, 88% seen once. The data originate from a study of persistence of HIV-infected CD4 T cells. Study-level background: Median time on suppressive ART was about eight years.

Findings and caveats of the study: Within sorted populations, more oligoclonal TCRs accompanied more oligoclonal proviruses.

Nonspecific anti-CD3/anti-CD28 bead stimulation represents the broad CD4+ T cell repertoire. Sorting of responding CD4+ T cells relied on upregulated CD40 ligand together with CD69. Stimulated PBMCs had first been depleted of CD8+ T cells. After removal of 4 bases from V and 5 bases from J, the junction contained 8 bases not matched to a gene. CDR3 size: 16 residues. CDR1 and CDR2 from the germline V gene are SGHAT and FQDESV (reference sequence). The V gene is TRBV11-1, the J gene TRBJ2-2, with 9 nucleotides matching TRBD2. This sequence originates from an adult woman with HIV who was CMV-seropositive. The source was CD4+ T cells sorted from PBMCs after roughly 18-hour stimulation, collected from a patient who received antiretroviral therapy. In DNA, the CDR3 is TGTGCCAGCAGCTCGGCCGGCGGGGGGGTGACCGGGGAGCTGTTTTTT. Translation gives CASSSAGGGVTGELFF.